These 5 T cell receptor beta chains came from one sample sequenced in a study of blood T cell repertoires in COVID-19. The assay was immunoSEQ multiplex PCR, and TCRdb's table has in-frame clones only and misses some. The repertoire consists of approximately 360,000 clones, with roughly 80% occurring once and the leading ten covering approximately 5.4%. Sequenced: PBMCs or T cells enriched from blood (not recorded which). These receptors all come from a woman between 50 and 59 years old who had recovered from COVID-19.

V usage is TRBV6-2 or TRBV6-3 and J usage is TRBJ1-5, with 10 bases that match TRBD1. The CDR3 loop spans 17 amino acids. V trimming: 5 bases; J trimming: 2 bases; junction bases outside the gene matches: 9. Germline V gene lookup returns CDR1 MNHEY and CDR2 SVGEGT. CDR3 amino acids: CASSESGGTGGNQPQHF. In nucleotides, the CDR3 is TGTGCCAGCAGTGAGAGCGGCGGGACAGGGGGCAATCAGCCCCAGCATTTT.

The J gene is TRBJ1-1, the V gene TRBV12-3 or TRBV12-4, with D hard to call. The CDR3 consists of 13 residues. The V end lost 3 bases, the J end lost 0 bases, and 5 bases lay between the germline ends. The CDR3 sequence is CASSFSLNTEAFF. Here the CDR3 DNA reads TGTGCCAGCAGTTTTTCTTTGAACACTGAAGCTTTCTTT.

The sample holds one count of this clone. In DNA, the CDR3 is TGTGCCAGCAGCCAAGTATCGGTTAGCACAGATACGCAGTATTTT. Protein sequence: CASSQVSVSTDTQYF. V is TRBV7-2 and J is TRBJ2-3; D gene unclear. V shed 5 bases and J shed 0 bases, with 12 bases lying between them. CDR3 size: 15 residues. Looked up from germline, CDR1 is SGHTA and CDR2 is FQGNSA.

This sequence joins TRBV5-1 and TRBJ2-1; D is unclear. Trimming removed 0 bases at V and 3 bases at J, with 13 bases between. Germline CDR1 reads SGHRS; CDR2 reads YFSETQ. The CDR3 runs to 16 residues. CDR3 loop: CASSLVGGTRYNEQFF. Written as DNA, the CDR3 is TGCGCCAGCAGCTTGGTTGGCGGAACCCGCTACAATGAGCAGTTCTTC. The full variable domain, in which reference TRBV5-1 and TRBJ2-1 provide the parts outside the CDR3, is KAGVTQTPRYLIKTRGQQVTLSCSPISGHRSVSWYQQTPGQGLQFLFEYFSETQRNKGNFPGRFSGRQFSNSRSEMNVSTLELGDSALYLCASSLVGGTRYNEQFFGPGTRLTVL.

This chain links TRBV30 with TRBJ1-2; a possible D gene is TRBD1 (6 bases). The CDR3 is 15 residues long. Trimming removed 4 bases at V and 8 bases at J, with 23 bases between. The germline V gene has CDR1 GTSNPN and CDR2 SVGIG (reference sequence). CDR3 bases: TGTGCCTGGACCGGGAGGGGGGAGCGTCTGGCGGGCTACACCTTC. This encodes CAWTGRGERLAGYTF.